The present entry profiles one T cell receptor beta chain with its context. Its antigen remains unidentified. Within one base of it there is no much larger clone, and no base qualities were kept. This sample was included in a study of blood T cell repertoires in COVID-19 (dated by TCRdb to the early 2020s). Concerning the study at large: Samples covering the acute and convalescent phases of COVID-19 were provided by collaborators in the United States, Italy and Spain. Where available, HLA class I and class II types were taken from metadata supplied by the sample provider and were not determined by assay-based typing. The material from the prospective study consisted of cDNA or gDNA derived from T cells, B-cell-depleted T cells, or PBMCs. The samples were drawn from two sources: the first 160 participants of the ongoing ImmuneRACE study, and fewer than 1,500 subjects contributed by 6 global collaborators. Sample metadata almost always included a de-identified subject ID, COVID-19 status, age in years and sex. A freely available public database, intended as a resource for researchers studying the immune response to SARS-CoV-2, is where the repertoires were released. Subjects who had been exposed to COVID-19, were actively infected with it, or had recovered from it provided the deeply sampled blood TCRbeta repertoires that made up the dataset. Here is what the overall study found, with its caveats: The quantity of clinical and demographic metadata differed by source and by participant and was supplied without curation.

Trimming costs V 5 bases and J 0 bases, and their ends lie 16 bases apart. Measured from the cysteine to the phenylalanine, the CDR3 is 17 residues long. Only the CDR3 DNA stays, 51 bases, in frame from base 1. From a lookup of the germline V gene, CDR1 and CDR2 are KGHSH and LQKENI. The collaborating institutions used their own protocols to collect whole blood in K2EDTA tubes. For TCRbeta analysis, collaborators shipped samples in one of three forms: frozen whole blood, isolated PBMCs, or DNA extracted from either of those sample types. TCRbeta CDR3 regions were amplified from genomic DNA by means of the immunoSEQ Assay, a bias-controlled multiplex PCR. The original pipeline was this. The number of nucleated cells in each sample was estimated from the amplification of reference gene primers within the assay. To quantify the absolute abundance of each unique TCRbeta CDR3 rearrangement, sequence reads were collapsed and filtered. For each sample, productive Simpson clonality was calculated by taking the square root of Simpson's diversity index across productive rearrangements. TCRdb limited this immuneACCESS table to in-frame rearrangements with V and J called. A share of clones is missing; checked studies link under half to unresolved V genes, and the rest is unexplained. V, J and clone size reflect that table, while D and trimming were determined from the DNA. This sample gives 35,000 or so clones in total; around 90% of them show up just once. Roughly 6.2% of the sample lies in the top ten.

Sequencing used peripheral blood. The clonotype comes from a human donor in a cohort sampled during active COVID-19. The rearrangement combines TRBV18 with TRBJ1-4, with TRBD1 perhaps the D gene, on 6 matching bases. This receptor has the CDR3 CASSSTGQRTTNEKLFF. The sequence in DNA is TGTGCCAGCTCATCCACGGGACAACGGACAACTAATGAAAAACTGTTTTTT.